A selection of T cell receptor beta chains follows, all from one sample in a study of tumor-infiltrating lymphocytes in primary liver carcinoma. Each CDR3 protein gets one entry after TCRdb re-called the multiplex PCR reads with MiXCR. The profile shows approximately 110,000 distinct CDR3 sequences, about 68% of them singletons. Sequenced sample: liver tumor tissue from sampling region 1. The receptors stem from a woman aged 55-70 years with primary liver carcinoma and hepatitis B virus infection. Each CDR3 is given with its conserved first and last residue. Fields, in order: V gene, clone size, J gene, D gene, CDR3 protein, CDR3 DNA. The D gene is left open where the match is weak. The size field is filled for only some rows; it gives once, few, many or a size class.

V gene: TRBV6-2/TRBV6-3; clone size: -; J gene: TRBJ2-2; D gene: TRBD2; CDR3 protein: CASSYPTGRAKGELFF; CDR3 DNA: TGTGCCAGCAGTTATCCTACCGGGAGGGCCAAGGGGGAGCTATTTTTT
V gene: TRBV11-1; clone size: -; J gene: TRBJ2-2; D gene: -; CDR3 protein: CTSGSPLANTGELFF; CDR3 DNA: TGTACCAGCGGAAGCCCATTAGCGAACACCGGGGAGCTGTTTTTT
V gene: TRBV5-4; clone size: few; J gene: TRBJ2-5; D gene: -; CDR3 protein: CASSLLFGPQETQYF; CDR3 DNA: TGTGCCAGCAGCTTGTTGTTTGGCCCGCAAGAGACCCAGTACTTC
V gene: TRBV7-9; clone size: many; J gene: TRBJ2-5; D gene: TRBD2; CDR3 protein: CASSQTSWETQYF; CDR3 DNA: TGTGCCAGCAGCCAGACTAGCTGGGAGACCCAGTACTTC
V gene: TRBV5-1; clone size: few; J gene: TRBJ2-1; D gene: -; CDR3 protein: CASRRDLVYNEQFF; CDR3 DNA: TGCGCCAGCCGCCGGGACCTGGTCTACAATGAGCAGTTCTTC
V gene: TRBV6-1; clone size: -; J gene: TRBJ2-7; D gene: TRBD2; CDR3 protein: CASSLPGTTSNEQYF; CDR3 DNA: TGTGCCAGTTCTTTGCCCGGGACTACTTCCAACGAGCAGTACTTC
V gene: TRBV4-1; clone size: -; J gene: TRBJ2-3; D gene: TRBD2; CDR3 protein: CASSQDGRAIDTQYF; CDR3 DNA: TGTGCCAGCAGCCAAGATGGGAGGGCGATAGATACGCAGTATTTT
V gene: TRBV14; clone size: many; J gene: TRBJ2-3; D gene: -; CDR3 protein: CASSQDLGGTQYF; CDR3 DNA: TGTGCCAGCAGCCAAGATCTAGGAGGTACGCAGTATTTT
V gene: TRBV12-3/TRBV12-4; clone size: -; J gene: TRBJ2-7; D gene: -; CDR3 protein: CVSSLNTGSYEQYF; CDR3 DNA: TGTGTCAGCAGTTTAAACACAGGGTCCTACGAGCAGTACTTC
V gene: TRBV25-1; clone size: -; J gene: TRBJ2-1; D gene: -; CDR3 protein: CANSEPGPGNERFF; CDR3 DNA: TGTGCCAACAGTGAGCCGGGACCTGGCAATGAGCGGTTCTTC
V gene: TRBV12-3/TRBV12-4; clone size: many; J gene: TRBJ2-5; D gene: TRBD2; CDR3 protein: CASSDPRTSGPETQYF; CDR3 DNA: TGTGCCAGCAGTGATCCGCGGACTAGCGGTCCGGAGACCCAGTACTTC
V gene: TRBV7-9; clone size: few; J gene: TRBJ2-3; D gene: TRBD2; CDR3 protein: CASSAASGRAFGTDTQYF; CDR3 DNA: TGTGCCAGCAGCGCCGCTAGCGGGAGGGCCTTTGGCACAGATACGCAGTATTTT
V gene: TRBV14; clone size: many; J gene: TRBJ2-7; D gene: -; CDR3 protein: CASSQVDGSYEQYF; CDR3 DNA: TGTGCCAGCAGCCAAGTAGACGGATCCTACGAGCAGTACTTC
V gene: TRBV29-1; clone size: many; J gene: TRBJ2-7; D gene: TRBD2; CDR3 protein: CSVLAGGEQYF; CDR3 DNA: TGCAGCGTTCTAGCGGGAGGGGAGCAGTACTTC
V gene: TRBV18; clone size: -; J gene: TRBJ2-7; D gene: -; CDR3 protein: CASSPPSQLNEQYF; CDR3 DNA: TGTGCCAGCTCACCACCGTCGCAGCTCAACGAGCAGTACTTC
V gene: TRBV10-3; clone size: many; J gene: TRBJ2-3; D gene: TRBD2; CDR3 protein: CAISDPTGLFTDTQYF; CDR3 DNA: TGTGCCATCAGTGACCCCACGGGACTATTCACAGATACGCAGTATTTT
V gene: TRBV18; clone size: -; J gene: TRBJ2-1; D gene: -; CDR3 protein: CASSPRGGQAYNEQFF; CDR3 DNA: TGTGCCAGCTCACCCCGGGGCGGGCAAGCCTACAATGAGCAGTTCTTC
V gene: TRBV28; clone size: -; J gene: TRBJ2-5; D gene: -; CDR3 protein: CASSLGTEESQYF; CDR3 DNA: TGTGCCAGCAGTTTGGGGACGGAAGAGTCCCAGTACTTC
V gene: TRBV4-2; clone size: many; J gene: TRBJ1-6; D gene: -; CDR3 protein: CASSQEKSNSPLHF; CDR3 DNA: TGTGCCAGCAGCCAAGAAAAAAGCAATTCACCCCTCCACTTT
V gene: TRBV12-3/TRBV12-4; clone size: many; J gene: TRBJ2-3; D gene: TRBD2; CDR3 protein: CASLTSGRGADTQYF; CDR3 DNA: TGTGCCAGCCTGACTAGCGGGAGAGGTGCAGATACGCAGTATTTT
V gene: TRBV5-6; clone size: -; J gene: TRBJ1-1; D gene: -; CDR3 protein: CASSNRGDTEAFF; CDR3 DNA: TGTGCCAGCAGCAATAGAGGAGACACTGAAGCTTTCTTT
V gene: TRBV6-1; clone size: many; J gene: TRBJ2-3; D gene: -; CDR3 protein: CASSEGVERGDTDTQYF; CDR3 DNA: TGTGCCAGCAGTGAAGGGGTTGAGAGGGGTGACACAGATACGCAGTATTTT
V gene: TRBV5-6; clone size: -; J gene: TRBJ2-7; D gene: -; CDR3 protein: CANSLPAIRSEQYF; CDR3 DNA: TGTGCCAACAGCTTACCAGCAATCAGGAGCGAGCAGTACTTC
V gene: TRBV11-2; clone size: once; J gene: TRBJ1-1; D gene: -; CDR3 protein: CATNSHQHGHLRFWGYETFF; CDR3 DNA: TGTGCCACCAACTCACATCAGCACGGGCACCTTCGCTTTTGGGGCTATGAAACTTTCTTT